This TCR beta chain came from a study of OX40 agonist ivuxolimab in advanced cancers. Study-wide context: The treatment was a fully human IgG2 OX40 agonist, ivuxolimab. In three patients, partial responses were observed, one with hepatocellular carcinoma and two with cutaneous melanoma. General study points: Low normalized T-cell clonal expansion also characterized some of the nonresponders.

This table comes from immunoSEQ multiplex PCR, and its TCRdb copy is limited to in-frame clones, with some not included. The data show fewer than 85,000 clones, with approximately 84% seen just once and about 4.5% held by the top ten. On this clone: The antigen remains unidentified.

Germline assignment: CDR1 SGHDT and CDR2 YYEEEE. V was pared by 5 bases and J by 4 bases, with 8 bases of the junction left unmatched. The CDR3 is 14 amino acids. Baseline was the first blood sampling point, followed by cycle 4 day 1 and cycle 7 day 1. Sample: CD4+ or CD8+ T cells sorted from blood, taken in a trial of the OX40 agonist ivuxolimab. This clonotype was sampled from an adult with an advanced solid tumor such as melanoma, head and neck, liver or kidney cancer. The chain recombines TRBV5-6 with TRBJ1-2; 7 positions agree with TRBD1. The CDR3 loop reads CASRTTGPTYGYTF. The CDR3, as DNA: TGTGCCAGCAGGACGACAGGGCCTACCTATGGCTACACCTTC.